This record concerns one TCR beta chain sequence. Antigen unknown. The sample belongs to a study of beta chain features in type 1 diabetes. Study-wide background: Healthy donors and patients had similar age, gender and cell yields. The number of sorted cells examined across all samples was under 140,000,000.

Study-level findings and limits: Type 1 diabetes patients showed fewer insertions and more deletions at VDJ junctions. Any HLA type influence on TCRB rearrangement was left unresolved here.

Every isolated RNA sample was fully reverse transcribed, so sequencing captured expressed TCRB transcripts. This table comes from immunoSEQ multiplex PCR, and its TCRdb copy is limited to in-frame clones, with some not included. The sample holds around 340,000 clones; roughly a fifth are singletons and the top ten take under 0.055%. This TCR was recovered from a woman aged 18-29 years in good health. The sequenced sample consisted of naive CD4+ T cells from blood.

The chain's CDR3 is CASSLGLAGVADTQYF. The DNA for the CDR3 is TGCGCCAGCAGCTTAGGACTAGCGGGGGTTGCAGATACGCAGTATTTT. This sequence joins TRBV5-1 and TRBJ2-3; TRBD2 agrees at 13 bases. Germline CDR1 is SGHRS and CDR2 is YFSETQ. CDR3 length: 16 amino acids. Trimming removed 2 bases from V and 4 bases from J; junction bases left unmatched: 4.